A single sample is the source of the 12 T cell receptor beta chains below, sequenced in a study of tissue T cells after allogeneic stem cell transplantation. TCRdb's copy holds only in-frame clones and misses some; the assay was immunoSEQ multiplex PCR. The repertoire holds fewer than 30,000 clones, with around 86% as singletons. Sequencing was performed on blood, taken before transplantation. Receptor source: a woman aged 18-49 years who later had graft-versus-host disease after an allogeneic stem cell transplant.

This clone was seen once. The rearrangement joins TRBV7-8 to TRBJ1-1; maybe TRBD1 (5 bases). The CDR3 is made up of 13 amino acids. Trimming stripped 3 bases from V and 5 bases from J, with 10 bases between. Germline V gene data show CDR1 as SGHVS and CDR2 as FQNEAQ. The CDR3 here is CASSLYQGTEAFF. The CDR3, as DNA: TGTGCCAGCAGCTTGTACCAGGGTACTGAAGCTTTCTTT.

As DNA, the CDR3 is TGCGCCAGCAGCCAAGATTCACCGGGACACAAGGAATCTGTCGGGGAGCTGTTTTTT. Its translation: CASSQDSPGHKESVGELFF. This chain connects TRBV4-3 to TRBJ2-2; TRBD1 is a possible D gene (6 bases). Germline CDR1 is LGHNA and CDR2 is YSLEER. This CDR3 has 19 amino acids. V shed 0 bases and J shed 7 bases, with 24 bases lying between them.

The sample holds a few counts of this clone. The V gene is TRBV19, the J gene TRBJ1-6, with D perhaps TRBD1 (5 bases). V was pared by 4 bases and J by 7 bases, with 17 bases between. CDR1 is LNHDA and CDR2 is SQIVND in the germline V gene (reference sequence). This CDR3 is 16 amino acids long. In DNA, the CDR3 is TGTGCCAGTAGTACGAGCAGGGTGGTGAGGAATTCACCCCTCCACTTT. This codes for CASSTSRVVRNSPLHF.

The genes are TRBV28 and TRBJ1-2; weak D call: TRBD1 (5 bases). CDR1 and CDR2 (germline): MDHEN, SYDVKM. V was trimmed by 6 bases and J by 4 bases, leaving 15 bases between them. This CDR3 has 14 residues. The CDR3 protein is CASRSPGPSYGYTF. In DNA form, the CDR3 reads TGTGCCAGCAGGAGCCCGGGACCAAGCTATGGCTACACCTTC.

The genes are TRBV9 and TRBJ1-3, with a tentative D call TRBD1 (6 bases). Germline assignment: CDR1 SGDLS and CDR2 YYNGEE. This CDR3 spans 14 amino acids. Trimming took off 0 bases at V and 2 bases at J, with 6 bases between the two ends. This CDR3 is CASSVDRAGNTIYF. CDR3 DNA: TGTGCCAGCAGCGTAGACAGGGCTGGAAACACCATATATTTT.

The CDR3 DNA follows: TGTGCCAGCAGCAATAGGGGGGACCGCGGAAACACTGAAGCTTTCTTT. Protein product: CASSNRGDRGNTEAFF. The chain carries TRBV21-1 and TRBJ1-1. TRBV21-1 corresponds to a pseudogene. The CDR3 is 16 amino acids.

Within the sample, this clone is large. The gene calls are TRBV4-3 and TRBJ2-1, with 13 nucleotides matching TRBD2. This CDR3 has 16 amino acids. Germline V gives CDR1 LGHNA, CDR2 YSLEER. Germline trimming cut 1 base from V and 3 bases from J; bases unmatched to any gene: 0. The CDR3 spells CASSQGLAGGYNEQFF. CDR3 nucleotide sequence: TGCGCCAGCAGCCAAGGACTAGCGGGGGGCTACAATGAGCAGTTCTTC.

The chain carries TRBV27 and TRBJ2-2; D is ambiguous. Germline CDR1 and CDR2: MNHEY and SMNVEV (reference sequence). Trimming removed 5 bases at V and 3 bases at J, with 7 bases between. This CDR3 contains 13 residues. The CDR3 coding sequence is TGTGCCAGCAGTCCCAGTTACACCGGGGAGCTGTTTTTT. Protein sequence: CASSPSYTGELFF.

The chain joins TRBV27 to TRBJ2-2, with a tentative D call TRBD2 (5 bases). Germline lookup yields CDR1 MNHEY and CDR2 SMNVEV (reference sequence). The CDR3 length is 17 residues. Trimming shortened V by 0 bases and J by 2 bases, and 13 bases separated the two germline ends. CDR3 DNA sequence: TGTGCCAGCAGTTTATCGAGGGCGAGGCGAAACACCGGGGAGCTGTTTTTT. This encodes CASSLSRARRNTGELFF.

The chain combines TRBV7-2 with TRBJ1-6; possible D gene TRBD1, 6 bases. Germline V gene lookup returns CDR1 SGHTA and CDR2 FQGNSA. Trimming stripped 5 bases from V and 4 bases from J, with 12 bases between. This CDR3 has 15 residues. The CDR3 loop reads CASSLRQGYNSPLHF. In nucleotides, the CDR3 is TGTGCCAGCAGCCTCCGTCAGGGGTATAATTCACCCCTCCACTTT.

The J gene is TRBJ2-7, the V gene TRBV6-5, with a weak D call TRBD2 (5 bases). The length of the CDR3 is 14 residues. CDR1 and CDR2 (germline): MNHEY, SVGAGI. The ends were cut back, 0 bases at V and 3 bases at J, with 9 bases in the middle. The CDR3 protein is CASSYSGSLYEQYF. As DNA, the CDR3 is TGTGCCAGCAGTTACTCGGGGAGTCTCTACGAGCAGTACTTC.

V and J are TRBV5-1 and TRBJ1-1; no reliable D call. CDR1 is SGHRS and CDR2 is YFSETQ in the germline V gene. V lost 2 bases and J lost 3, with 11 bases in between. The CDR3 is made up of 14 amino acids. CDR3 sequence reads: CASSFEAGHTEAFF. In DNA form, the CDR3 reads TGCGCCAGCAGCTTCGAGGCCGGTCACACTGAAGCTTTCTTT.